The 22 T cell receptor beta chains below come from one sample, sequenced in a study of T cell changes during pregnancy in multiple sclerosis. Using immunoSEQ multiplex PCR, the repertoire was profiled, and TCRdb retains in-frame clones only, with some absent. The top ten clones hold 1.6% of a sample with roughly 110,000 clones, less than 95% of them seen once. This specimen consisted of peripheral blood, obtained before pregnancy. These receptors all come from a female donor with multiple sclerosis, enrolled in a pregnancy study.

The chain uses TRBV7-9 and TRBJ1-4, with D maybe TRBD1 (6 bases). This CDR3 contains 14 residues. Germline V CDR1 and CDR2: SEHNR, FQNEAQ (reference sequence). The V end lost 2 bases, the J end lost 3 bases, and 7 bases lay between the germline ends. As DNA, the CDR3 is TGTGCCAGCAGCTTACGGACAGCTAATGAAAAACTGTTTTTT. This encodes CASSLRTANEKLFF.

V usage is TRBV11-3 and J usage is TRBJ2-7, with D possibly TRBD1 on 6 matching bases. V was trimmed by 1 base and J by 2 bases, leaving 12 bases between them. The CDR3 runs to 15 residues. Per germline, CDR1 SGHNT and CDR2 YENEEA. CDR3 sequence reads: CASSLARGQTYEQYF. The CDR3 DNA is TGTGCCAGCAGCTTAGCCAGGGGACAAACCTACGAGCAGTACTTC.

The genes are TRBV5-1 and TRBJ1-6; 8 nucleotides align to TRBD1. The CDR3 extends over 15 amino acids. Germline CDR1 and CDR2: SGHRS and YFSETQ. The ends lost 2 bases at V and 7 bases at J; junction bases unmatched: 5. CDR3 residues: CASSFRTGQNSPLHF. CDR3 coding DNA: TGCGCCAGCAGCTTCAGGACAGGGCAGAATTCACCCCTCCACTTT.

In this sample, this clone turned up many times. The chain uses TRBV7-3 and TRBJ1-2; D is unclear. The CDR3 spans 13 residues. The ends were cut back, 5 bases at V and 0 bases at J, with 7 bases in the middle. The V gene's germline CDR1 is SGHTA and CDR2 FQGTGA. The CDR3 loop reads CASSPGTNYGYTF. The CDR3 nucleotides are TGTGCCAGCAGCCCCGGGACTAACTATGGCTACACCTTC.

Remarks on this clone: Other DNA sequences in this sample translate to the same CDR3. For the CDR3, the DNA is TGTGCCAGTAGTATAGGAGGGGGCACTGAAGCTTTCTTT. Encoded protein: CASSIGGGTEAFF. This chain connects TRBV19 to TRBJ1-1; D is possibly TRBD1 (6 bases). Germline assignment: CDR1 LNHDA and CDR2 SQIVND (reference sequence). The CDR3 sequence is 13 residues long. With 1 base removed from V and 4 bases from J, the gap between germline ends came to 7 bases.

This clone was found once. The CDR3 here is CASSLEDPAGRLSNEQFF. CDR3 DNA sequence: TGTGCCAGCAGCTTAGAGGACCCAGCGGGACGCCTGAGCAATGAGCAGTTCTTC. The J gene is TRBJ2-1, the V gene TRBV11-2, with TRBD2 identical over 7 bases. Unmatched junction bases numbered 14, after V lost 0 bases and J lost 6 bases. The CDR3 runs 18 residues. Germline assignment: CDR1 SGHAT and CDR2 FQNNGV.

This clone was detected once. The rearrangement uses TRBV11-2 and TRBJ1-1; D is uncertain. The germline V gene encodes CDR1 SGHAT and CDR2 FQNNGV. V was pared by 3 bases and J by 5 bases, with 10 bases between. This CDR3 region has 13 residues. CDR3 amino acids: CASSLGEGTEAFF. CDR3 coding DNA: TGTGCCAGCAGCTTGGGAGAGGGAACTGAAGCTTTCTTT. Complete variable domain (other parts from reference TRBV11-2 and TRBJ1-1): EAGVAQSPRYKIIEKRQSVAFWCNPISGHATLYWYQQILGQGPKLLIQFQNNGVVDDSQLPKDRFSAERLKGVDSTLKIQPAKLEDSAVYLCASSLGEGTEAFFGQGTRLTVV.

The V and J genes are TRBV9 and TRBJ2-3, with D perhaps TRBD2 (6 bases). Trimming removed 3 bases from V and 1 base from J, with 6 bases in between. The CDR3 spans 13 residues. Germline values: CDR1 SGDLS, CDR2 YYNGEE. The CDR3 sequence is CASSAGGTDTQYF. CDR3 sequence (DNA): TGTGCCAGCAGCGCGGGGGGCACAGATACGCAGTATTTT.

The chain combines TRBV5-1 with TRBJ1-2; the match to TRBD1 covers 7 bases. The CDR3 contains 13 residues. The V segment lost 2 bases and the J segment 3 bases; nucleotides outside the gene matches: 1. CDR1 is SGHRS, CDR2 YFSETQ, per germline. The CDR3 DNA reads as TGCGCCAGCAGCTTTGACAGGGACTATGGCTACACCTTC. Translating gives CASSFDRDYGYTF.

The V gene is TRBV28, the J gene TRBJ2-5; D is possibly TRBD2 (6 bases). The ends were cut back, 4 bases at V and 5 bases at J, with 14 bases in the middle. The CDR3 length is 14 residues. Per germline, CDR1 MDHEN and CDR2 SYDVKM. CDR3 sequence (DNA): TGTGCCAGCAGTTCCCGGGTCCGGGAGGAGACCCAGTACTTC. Translated, it gives CASSSRVREETQYF.

CDR3 sequence reads: CASIFSGTGDQPQHF. As DNA, the CDR3 is TGTGCCAGCATTTTTTCGGGGACAGGGGACCAGCCCCAGCATTTT. J is TRBJ1-5 and V is TRBV28; 10 nucleotides agree with TRBD1. Germline CDR1 reads MDHEN; CDR2 reads SYDVKM. V shed 7 bases and J 7 bases; nucleotides not matched to a gene: 10. CDR3 length: 15 amino acids.

The chain joins TRBV9 to TRBJ1-2; TRBD1 aligns across 9 bases. The CDR3 length is 14 residues. Germline V lookup: CDR1 SGDLS, CDR2 YYNGEE. Germline trimming cut 4 bases from V and 5 bases from J; bases unmatched to any gene: 6. The CDR3 is CASSPGTGRYGYTF. The CDR3, as DNA: TGTGCCAGCAGCCCGGGGACAGGGAGGTATGGCTACACCTTC. Full variable domain (missing parts from reference TRBV9 and TRBJ1-2): DSGVTQTPKHLITATGQRVTLRCSPRSGDLSVYWYQQSLDQGLQFLIQYYNGEERAKGNILERFSAQQFPDLHSELNLSSLELGDSALYFCASSPGTGRYGYTFGSGTRLTVV.

The chain has TRBV6-5 and TRBJ2-1; 8 bases match TRBD2. The CDR3 is 14 amino acids. CDR1 is MNHEY and CDR2 is SVGAGI in the germline V gene. With 7 bases clipped from V and 4 bases from J, the junction kept 6 bases outside the gene matches. This CDR3 is CASTAGLGYNEQFF. In DNA form, the CDR3 reads TGTGCCAGCACCGCGGGACTAGGATACAATGAGCAGTTCTTC.

This chain uses TRBV9 with TRBJ2-1; D may be TRBD1 (8 bases). Between the trimmed V and J ends, which lost 4 bases and 10 bases, there was a span of 24 bases. Germline CDR1 reads SGDLS; CDR2 reads YYNGEE. The CDR3 runs 16 residues. CDR3 in amino acids: CASSPGGQGLGMEQFF. The CDR3 DNA is TGTGCCAGCAGCCCGGGAGGACAGGGCCTCGGGATGGAGCAGTTCTTC.

The count of this clone is one. The J gene is TRBJ1-4, the V gene TRBV19; 7 nucleotides line up with TRBD1. CDR3 length: 15 amino acids. Germline CDR1 and CDR2: LNHDA and SQIVND (reference sequence). Germline trimming cut 6 bases from V and 4 bases from J; bases unmatched to any gene: 8. DNA of the CDR3: TGTGCCAGTAGACTCCGGGACAGCGATAATGAAAAACTGTTTTTT. This translates into CASRLRDSDNEKLFF.

The chain joins TRBV7-2 to TRBJ2-1, with D maybe TRBD1 (6 bases). The CDR3 length is 15 residues. CDR1 is SGHTA, CDR2 FQGNSA, per germline. The V end was cut by 5 bases, the J end by 2 bases, with 13 bases between. CDR3 in amino acids: CASSVTKGAYNEQFF. CDR3 DNA: TGTGCCAGCAGCGTGACTAAGGGGGCCTACAATGAGCAGTTCTTC.

The V call is TRBV7-6, the J call TRBJ2-1; 9 bases are a match to TRBD1. Trimming cost V 2 bases and J 4 bases; bases outside gene matches: 3. Germline assignment: CDR1 SGHVS and CDR2 FNYEAQ. This CDR3 is 15 amino acids long. The CDR3 bases are TGTGCCAGCAGCTTACTACAGGGGGCGTACAATGAGCAGTTCTTC. It encodes CASSLLQGAYNEQFF.

CDR3 DNA: TGTGCCAGCAGCTTAATGGGACAGGGCTATGGCTACACCTTC. It specifies CASSLMGQGYGYTF. V usage is TRBV5-5 and J usage is TRBJ1-2, with 9 nucleotides matching TRBD1. The CDR3 runs 14 residues. Germline-derived CDR1 and CDR2 are SGHKS and YYEKEE (reference sequence). The J segment lost 4 bases and the V segment lost 2 bases, leaving 3 bases of the junction unmatched.

V gene TRBV6-6 combines with J gene TRBJ2-7; TRBD2 is a possible D gene (6 bases). This CDR3 is built from 15 residues. Deletions cut 0 bases from V and 5 bases from J, with 14 bases between. CDR1 is MNHNY and CDR2 is SVGAGI in the germline V gene (reference sequence). DNA for the CDR3: TGTGCCAGCAGTTACTCCGGGACTCGCGGGAACGAGCAGTACTTC. It yields the protein CASSYSGTRGNEQYF.

This clone was found once. The chain joins TRBV29-1 to TRBJ2-2; TRBD1 agrees at 11 bases. The germline V gene has CDR1 SQVTM and CDR2 ANQGSEA. The CDR3 is 13 amino acids. Trimming took 5 bases from V and 10 from J; bases not matched to a gene: 6. CDR3 region: CSVWDRGSEELFF. As DNA, the CDR3 is TGCAGCGTTTGGGACAGGGGGTCTGAGGAGCTGTTTTTT.

CDR3 in amino acids: CASSLVGLNYGYTF. In nucleotides, the CDR3 is TGTGCCAGCAGCCTAGTAGGACTTAACTATGGCTACACCTTC. The chain links TRBV7-9 to TRBJ1-2; D uncertain. Trimming shortened V by 5 bases and J by 1 base, and 11 bases separated the two germline ends. The CDR3 contains 14 residues. Germline assignment: CDR1 SEHNR and CDR2 FQNEAQ (reference sequence).

The chain uses TRBV6-5 and TRBJ1-1, with no clear D. Trimming removed 6 bases at V and 3 bases at J, with 11 bases between. Looked up from germline, CDR1 is MNHEY and CDR2 is SVGAGI. The CDR3 extends over 13 amino acids. This CDR3 reads CASSQFSDTEAFF. The CDR3 bases are TGTGCCAGCAGCCAGTTCTCAGACACTGAAGCTTTCTTT.